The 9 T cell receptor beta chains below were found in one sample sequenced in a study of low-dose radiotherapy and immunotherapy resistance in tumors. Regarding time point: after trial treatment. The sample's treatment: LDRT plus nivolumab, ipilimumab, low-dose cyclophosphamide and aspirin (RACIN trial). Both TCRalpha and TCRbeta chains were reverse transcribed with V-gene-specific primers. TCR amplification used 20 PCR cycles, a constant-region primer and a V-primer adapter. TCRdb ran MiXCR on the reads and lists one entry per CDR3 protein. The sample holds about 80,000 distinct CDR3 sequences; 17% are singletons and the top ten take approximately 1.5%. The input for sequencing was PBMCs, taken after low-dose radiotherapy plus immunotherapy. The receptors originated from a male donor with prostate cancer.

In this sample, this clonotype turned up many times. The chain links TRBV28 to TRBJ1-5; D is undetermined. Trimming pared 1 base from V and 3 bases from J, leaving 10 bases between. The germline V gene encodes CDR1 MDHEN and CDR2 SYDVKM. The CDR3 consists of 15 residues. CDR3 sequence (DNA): TGTGCCAGCAGTTTATCTGGAAGCCCCAATCAGCCCCAGCATTTT. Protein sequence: CASSLSGSPNQPQHF.

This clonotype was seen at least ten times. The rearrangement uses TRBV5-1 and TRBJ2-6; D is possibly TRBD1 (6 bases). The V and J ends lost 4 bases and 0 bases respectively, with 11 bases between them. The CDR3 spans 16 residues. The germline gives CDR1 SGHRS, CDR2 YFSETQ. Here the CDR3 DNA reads TGCGCCAGCAGCACTCCACAGGGCTCTGGGGCCAACGTCCTGACTTTC. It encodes CASSTPQGSGANVLTF. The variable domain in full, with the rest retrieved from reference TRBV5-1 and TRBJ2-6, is KAGVTQTPRYLIKTRGQQVTLSCSPISGHRSVSWYQQTPGQGLQFLFEYFSETQRNKGNFPGRFSGRQFSNSRSEMNVSTLELGDSALYLCASSTPQGSGANVLTFGAGSRLTVL.

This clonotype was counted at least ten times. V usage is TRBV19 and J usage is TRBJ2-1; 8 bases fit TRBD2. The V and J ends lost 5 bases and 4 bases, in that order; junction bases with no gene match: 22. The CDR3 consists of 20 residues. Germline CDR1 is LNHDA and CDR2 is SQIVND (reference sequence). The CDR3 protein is CASSARLAQKKGGAYNEQFF. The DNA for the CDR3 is TGTGCCAGTAGTGCCAGACTAGCGCAGAAGAAAGGAGGGGCATACAATGAGCAGTTCTTC.

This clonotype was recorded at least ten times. CDR3 DNA: TGTGCCAGCAGTAGAGAGGGACTAGCGGGAATAGATACGCAGTATTTT. It translates to CASSREGLAGIDTQYF. The J gene is TRBJ2-3, the V gene TRBV6-5, with 13 bases that match TRBD2. V lost 5 bases and J lost 5; bases outside the gene matches: 7. The length of the CDR3 is 16 residues. CDR1 MNHEY and CDR2 SVGAGI come from the germline V gene.

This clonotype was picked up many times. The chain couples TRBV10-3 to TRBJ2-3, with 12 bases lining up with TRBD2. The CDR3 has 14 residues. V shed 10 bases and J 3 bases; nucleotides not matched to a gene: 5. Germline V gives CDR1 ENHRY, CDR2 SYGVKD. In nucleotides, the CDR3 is TGTGCCACTAGACTAGCGGGAGCTACAGATACGCAGTATTTT. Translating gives CATRLAGATDTQYF.

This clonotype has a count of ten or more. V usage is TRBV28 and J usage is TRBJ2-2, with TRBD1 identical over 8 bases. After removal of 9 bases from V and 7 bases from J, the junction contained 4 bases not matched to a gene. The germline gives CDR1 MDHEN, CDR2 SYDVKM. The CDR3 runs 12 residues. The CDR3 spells CASTGGGGELFF. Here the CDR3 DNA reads TGTGCCAGTACAGGGGGTGGCGGGGAGCTGTTTTTT. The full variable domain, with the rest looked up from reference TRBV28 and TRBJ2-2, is DVKVTQSSRYLVKRTGEKVFLECVQDMDHENMFWYRQDPGLGLRLIYFSYDVKMKEKGDIPEGYSVSREKKERFSLILESASTNQTSMYLCASTGGGGELFFGEGSRLTVL.

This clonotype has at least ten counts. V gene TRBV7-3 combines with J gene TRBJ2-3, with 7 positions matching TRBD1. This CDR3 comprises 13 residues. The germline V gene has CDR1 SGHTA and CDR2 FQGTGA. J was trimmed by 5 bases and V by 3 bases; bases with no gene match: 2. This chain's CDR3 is CASSLDRQDTQYF. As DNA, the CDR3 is TGTGCCAGCAGCTTGGACAGGCAAGATACGCAGTATTTT.

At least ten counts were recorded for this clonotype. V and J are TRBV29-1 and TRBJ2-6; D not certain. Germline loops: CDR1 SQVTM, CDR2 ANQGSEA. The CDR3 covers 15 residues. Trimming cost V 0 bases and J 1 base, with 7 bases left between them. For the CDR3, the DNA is TGCAGCGTTGAAGATCCGGCGTCTGGGGCCAACGTCCTGACTTTC. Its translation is CSVEDPASGANVLTF.

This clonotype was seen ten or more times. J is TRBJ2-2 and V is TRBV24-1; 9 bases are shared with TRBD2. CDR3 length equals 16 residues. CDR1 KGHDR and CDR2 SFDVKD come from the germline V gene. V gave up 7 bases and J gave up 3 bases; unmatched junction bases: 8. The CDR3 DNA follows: TGTGCCACCAGCCGGCGGGAGGGCCTTTACACCGGGGAGCTGTTTTTT. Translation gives CATSRREGLYTGELFF.